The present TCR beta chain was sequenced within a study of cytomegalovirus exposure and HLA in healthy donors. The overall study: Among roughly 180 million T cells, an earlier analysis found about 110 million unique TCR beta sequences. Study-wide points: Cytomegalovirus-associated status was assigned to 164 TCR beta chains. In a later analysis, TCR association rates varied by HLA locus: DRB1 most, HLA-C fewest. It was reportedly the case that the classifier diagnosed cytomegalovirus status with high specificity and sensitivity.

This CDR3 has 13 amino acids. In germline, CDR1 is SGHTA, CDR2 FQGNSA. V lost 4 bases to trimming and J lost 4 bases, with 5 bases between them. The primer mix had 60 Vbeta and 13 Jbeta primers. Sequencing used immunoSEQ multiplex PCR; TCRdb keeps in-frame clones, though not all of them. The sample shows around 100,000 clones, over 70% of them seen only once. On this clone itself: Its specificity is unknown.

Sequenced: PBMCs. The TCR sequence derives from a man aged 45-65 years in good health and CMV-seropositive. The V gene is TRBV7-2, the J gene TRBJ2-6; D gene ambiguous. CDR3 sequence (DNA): TGTGCCAGCAGCTCCTCGGGGGCCAACGTCCTGACTTTC. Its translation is CASSSSGANVLTF.